The rows below give T cell receptor beta chains drawn from one sample of a study of shared clonotypes between healthy human individuals. Assay used: immunoSEQ multiplex PCR; TCRdb lists only in-frame clones, some missing. The sample yields about 1.5 million clones, around 97% seen once. The specimen was naive CD4+ T cells sorted from blood. These receptors came from a man under 40 in good health. Both conserved end residues are part of each CDR3. D genes are given only for firm matches. Expanded clones get a size class; other rows say once, few or many, or leave the size out.

d_call	v_call	clone_size	j_call	cdr3_aa	cdr3_nt
TRBD2	TRBV4-1	-	TRBJ2-7	CASSSWTSGRNEQYF	TGCGCCAGCAGCTCCTGGACTAGCGGGAGAAACGAGCAGTACTTC
TRBD1	TRBV5-1	-	TRBJ2-3	CASRSGTGYRTDTQYF	TGCGCCAGCAGGTCCGGGACAGGGTACCGCACAGATACGCAGTATTTT
-	TRBV18	once	TRBJ1-5	CASSPGQNQPQHF	TGTGCCAGCTCACCCGGACAGAATCAGCCCCAGCATTTT
-	TRBV5-5	-	TRBJ1-2	CASSLFRTEAYGYTF	TGTGCCAGCAGCTTGTTCCGGACAGAAGCCTATGGCTACACCTTC
TRBD1	TRBV5-1	-	TRBJ2-1	CASSRTGTSSYNEQFF	TGCGCCAGCAGCCGGACAGGGACCAGCTCCTACAATGAGCAGTTCTTC
TRBD2	TRBV4-1	-	TRBJ2-7	CASSQGSGRGEQYF	TGCGCCAGCAGCCAAGGGAGCGGGAGGGGCGAGCAGTACTTC
TRBD1	TRBV5-4	-	TRBJ1-6	CASSFPPTGDNSPLHF	TGTGCCAGCAGCTTCCCTCCGACAGGGGATAATTCACCCCTCCACTTT
TRBD1	TRBV7-2	-	TRBJ2-1	CASSRVGTGAYNEQFF	TGTGCCAGCAGCCGCGTCGGGACAGGGGCCTACAATGAGCAGTTCTTC
-	TRBV29-1	-	TRBJ1-2	CSVGDVRTGGGYTF	TGCAGCGTTGGGGACGTGCGAACCGGTGGTGGCTACACCTTC
TRBD2	TRBV5-6	-	TRBJ2-4	CASSGAGSNIQYF	TGTGCCTCCAGCGGGGCAGGGTCGAACATTCAGTACTTC
-	TRBV6-4	-	TRBJ2-3	CASSVSLGGSDTQYF	TGTGCCAGCAGTGTCTCTTTAGGAGGATCAGATACGCAGTATTTT
-	TRBV7-2	-	TRBJ2-3	CASSPAAVRSSDTQYF	TGTGCCAGCAGCCCTGCTGCAGTAAGAAGTTCAGATACGCAGTATTTT
TRBD2	TRBV13	-	TRBJ2-1	CASSPSGRRYNEQFF	TGTGCCAGCAGCCCTAGCGGGAGGCGGTACAATGAGCAGTTCTTC
-	TRBV12-5	-	TRBJ2-7	CASALGPFSYEQYF	TGTGCTAGTGCCCTTGGCCCCTTCTCCTACGAGCAGTACTTC
TRBD1	TRBV19	-	TRBJ2-7	CASSAWTGSYEQYF	TGTGCCAGTAGTGCCTGGACAGGATCCTACGAGCAGTACTTC
-	TRBV27	-	TRBJ1-2	CASSFFAIPQGSNYGYTF	TGTGCCAGCAGTTTTTTTGCCATTCCCCAGGGTAGTAACTATGGCTACACCTTC
TRBD1	TRBV28	few	TRBJ2-7	CASSRDRNYEQYF	TGTGCCAGCAGTCGGGACAGGAACTACGAGCAGTACTTC
TRBD1	TRBV28	-	TRBJ2-7	CASSSYRQGKTYEQYF	TGTGCCAGCAGTTCCTATCGACAGGGTAAGACCTACGAGCAGTACTTC
-	TRBV7-8	-	TRBJ2-7	CASSSLFRLSSYEQYF	TGTGCCAGCAGCAGCCTTTTCAGATTAAGCTCCTACGAGCAGTACTTC
TRBD1	TRBV6-5	-	TRBJ1-2	CASRTPGQSYGYTF	TGTGCCAGCAGGACCCCGGGACAGTCCTATGGCTACACCTTC
-	TRBV9	-	TRBJ2-1	CASSVEGLSEQFF	TGTGCCAGCAGCGTAGAAGGACTTTCTGAGCAGTTCTTC
-	TRBV4-3	-	TRBJ1-2	CASSQEARLNYGYTF	TGCGCCAGCAGCCAAGAGGCGAGGCTTAACTATGGCTACACCTTC
-	TRBV7-3	-	TRBJ2-2	CASSPGARENTGELFF	TGTGCCAGCAGTCCAGGGGCCCGAGAGAACACCGGGGAGCTGTTTTTT
TRBD2	TRBV14	-	TRBJ2-1	CASSLRLGTSLSSYNEQFF	TGTGCCAGCAGCCTTCGCCTCGGGACTAGCTTAAGCTCCTACAATGAGCAGTTCTTC
-	TRBV30	-	TRBJ1-1	CASEWRAEAFF	TGTGCCTCCGAGTGGAGGGCTGAAGCTTTCTTT
TRBD2	TRBV19	once	TRBJ2-1	CASSDVAGLAAEQFF	TGTGCCAGTAGTGACGTAGCGGGACTAGCAGCTGAGCAGTTCTTC
-	TRBV25-1	-	TRBJ2-3	CASSDRVVSSTDTQYF	TGTGCCAGCAGTGACAGAGTGGTTTCTAGCACAGATACGCAGTATTTT
-	TRBV11-2	-	TRBJ2-7	CASSEKYEQYF	TGTGCCAGCAGCGAGAAGTACGAGCAGTACTTC
-	TRBV7-8	-	TRBJ2-3	CASSLVPGRTDTQYF	TGTGCCAGCAGCTTAGTGCCAGGTCGCACAGATACGCAGTATTTT
-	TRBV18	-	TRBJ2-7	CASSLTRDSLFYEQYF	TGTGCCAGCTCACTCACGCGGGACTCCCTTTTCTACGAGCAGTACTTC
-	TRBV6-5	-	TRBJ1-1	CASRQQGMNTEAFF	TGTGCCAGCAGGCAACAGGGAATGAACACTGAAGCTTTCTTT
-	TRBV5-1	-	TRBJ2-4	CASSLWGGENIQYF	TGCGCCAGCAGCTTGTGGGGCGGCGAAAACATTCAGTACTTC
-	TRBV7-9	-	TRBJ2-4	CASSSSRVGEAKNIQYF	TGTGCCAGCAGCTCGAGCAGGGTCGGGGAAGCCAAAAACATTCAGTACTTC
-	TRBV7-9	-	TRBJ1-5	CASSLSDGQPQHF	TGTGCCAGCAGCCTTAGTGATGGGCAGCCCCAGCATTTT
TRBD2	TRBV5-1	-	TRBJ2-1	CASSSPLAESYNEQFF	TGCGCCAGCAGCTCCCCACTAGCGGAGTCCTACAATGAGCAGTTCTTC